Listed below are T cell receptor beta chains from one sample, sequenced in a study of control samples from healthy donors and cancer patients. Clones were sequenced by immunoSEQ multiplex PCR, and TCRdb holds only the in-frame ones, with some missing. The sample includes under 80,000 clones, roughly 93% of them seen just once. Source material: PBMCs. These receptors all come from a woman aged 40 to 50 with lung cancer. Both conserved end residues are part of each CDR3. A D gene is named only where the DNA matches it firmly. The size field is filled for only some rows; it gives once, few, many or a size class.

V gene	J gene	D gene	clone size	CDR3 protein	CDR3 DNA
TRBV19	TRBJ1-2	TRBD1	.	CASSIKVGGHGYTF	TGTGCCAGTAGTATAAAAGTAGGGGGCCATGGCTACACCTTC
TRBV7-6	TRBJ1-2	TRBD1	.	CASSSRQGTANYGYTF	TGTGCCAGCAGCTCGCGACAGGGGACTGCTAACTATGGCTACACCTTC
TRBV27	TRBJ1-1	.	.	CASSLEGMNTEAFF	TGTGCCAGCAGTTTAGAGGGAATGAACACTGAAGCTTTCTTT
TRBV3-1/TRBV3-2	TRBJ2-3	.	.	CASSQVWGAADTQYF	TGTGCCAGCAGCCAAGTTTGGGGAGCGGCAGATACGCAGTATTTT
TRBV18	TRBJ2-1	.	.	CASSPDGSAGTNEQFF	TGTGCCAGCTCACCCGACGGGTCGGCAGGGACCAATGAGCAGTTCTTC
TRBV3-1/TRBV3-2	TRBJ1-3	.	.	CASSQETVRTKNTIYF	TGTGCCAGCAGCCAAGAAACCGTCCGGACGAAAAACACCATATATTTT
TRBV6-2/TRBV6-3	TRBJ1-5	.	.	CASSYGNQPQHF	TGTGCCAGCAGTTACGGGAATCAGCCCCAGCATTTT
TRBV9	TRBJ2-5	TRBD2	.	CASSAPLRLAGGRYQETQYF	TGTGCCAGCAGCGCCCCCCTCCGACTAGCGGGGGGAAGGTACCAAGAGACCCAGTACTTC
TRBV6-4	TRBJ1-5	.	.	CASSRELGPQHF	TGTGCCAGCAGTAGGGAGCTAGGGCCCCAGCATTTT
TRBV7-9	TRBJ1-1	TRBD1	.	CASSLVTGGNTEAFF	TGTGCCAGCAGCTTAGTGACAGGGGGGAACACTGAAGCTTTCTTT
TRBV7-9	TRBJ1-2	.	.	CASSSGPQNGYGYTF	TGTGCCAGCAGCTCCGGGCCCCAGAACGGCTATGGCTACACCTTC
TRBV9	TRBJ1-1	.	once	CASSVFGTRVGTEAFF	TGTGCCAGCAGCGTTTTTGGCACCAGGGTAGGGACTGAAGCTTTCTTT
TRBV28	TRBJ1-2	.	.	CASIQRGSNYGYTF	TGTGCCAGCATCCAGAGGGGGAGTAACTATGGCTACACCTTC
TRBV10-3	TRBJ1-5	.	.	CAISELDSSNQPQHF	TGTGCCATCAGTGAGTTGGACAGTAGCAATCAGCCCCAGCATTTT
TRBV11-3	TRBJ1-3	TRBD1	.	CASSTKLTGSGNTIYF	TGTGCCAGCAGCACAAAACTGACAGGGTCTGGAAACACCATATATTTT
TRBV5-1	TRBJ1-2	TRBD1	.	CASSLNDREPRGYTF	TGCGCCAGCAGCTTAAACGACAGGGAGCCGCGTGGCTACACCTTC
TRBV5-1	TRBJ2-3	TRBD1	.	CASSSGQGRDTQYF	TGCGCCAGCAGCAGCGGACAGGGGCGGGATACGCAGTATTTT
TRBV28	TRBJ1-1	TRBD1	.	CASTSRGTGGEAFF	TGTGCCAGCACTTCACGTGGGACAGGGGGTGAAGCTTTCTTT
TRBV6-5	TRBJ1-1	.	.	CASSYGGPEAFF	TGTGCCAGCAGTTACGGAGGGCCTGAAGCTTTCTTT
TRBV27	TRBJ1-2	.	.	CASFYSGYGYTF	TGTGCCAGCTTCTACTCGGGCTATGGCTACACCTTC
TRBV9	TRBJ2-5	TRBD2	.	CASSAPGLAQQETQYF	TGTGCCAGCAGCGCCCCGGGACTAGCCCAGCAAGAGACCCAGTACTTC
TRBV25-1	TRBJ1-1	.	.	CASSESGREAFF	TGTGCCAGCAGTGAATCTGGCAGGGAAGCTTTCTTT
TRBV13	TRBJ1-2	TRBD1	.	CASSLGATGVYGYTF	TGTGCCAGCAGCTTAGGCGCGACAGGGGTTTATGGCTACACCTTC
TRBV5-1	TRBJ2-1	TRBD1	.	CASSDLRDRGYNEQFF	TGCGCCAGCAGTGACCTCCGGGACAGGGGCTACAATGAGCAGTTCTTC
TRBV7-7	TRBJ2-2	.	.	CASSLGRSPNTGELFF	TGTGCTAGCAGCTTGGGTAGGAGTCCGAACACCGGGGAGCTGTTTTTT
TRBV6-5	TRBJ2-2	.	.	CASHDTHTGELFF	TGTGCCAGCCACGACACCCACACCGGGGAGCTGTTTTTT
TRBV18	TRBJ1-1	TRBD1	.	CASSTLQGALNTEAFF	TGTGCCAGCTCAACTTTACAGGGGGCCCTTAACACTGAAGCTTTCTTT
TRBV7-2	TRBJ1-3	TRBD1	once	CASSSQDRAKRSGNTIYF	TGTGCCAGCAGCTCGCAGGACAGGGCTAAGCGCTCTGGAAACACCATATATTTT
TRBV13	TRBJ2-2	.	.	CASSLSLAGELFF	TGTGCCAGCAGCTTATCCCTGGCCGGGGAGCTGTTTTTT
TRBV5-1	TRBJ1-1	.	.	CASSLGSGPGPGMNTEAFF	TGCGCCAGCAGCTTGGGCTCCGGGCCCGGGCCCGGAATGAACACTGAAGCTTTCTTT
TRBV18	TRBJ1-1	.	.	CASSPGFIGPTEAFF	TGTGCCAGCTCACCCGGCTTCATCGGGCCCACTGAAGCTTTCTTT
TRBV19	TRBJ1-1	.	.	CASSVTGESGRGFF	TGTGCCAGTAGTGTCACCGGGGAGAGCGGACGGGGGTTCTTT
TRBV5-1	TRBJ2-5	TRBD1	.	CASSWATGGEETQYF	TGCGCCAGCAGCTGGGCGACAGGGGGTGAGGAGACCCAGTACTTC
TRBV27	TRBJ1-5	.	.	CASSQTDSNQPQHF	TGTGCCAGCAGTCAGACAGATAGCAATCAGCCCCAGCATTTT
TRBV15	TRBJ2-2	TRBD2	.	CATSTGGDGRDGELFF	TGTGCCACCAGCACGGGAGGGGACGGCCGCGACGGGGAGCTGTTTTTT
TRBV25-1	TRBJ1-2	.	.	CASSEPAGYGYTF	TGTGCCAGCAGTGAACCCGCAGGCTATGGCTACACCTTC
TRBV11-2	TRBJ2-7	TRBD1	.	CASSLVQGVGNEQYF	TGTGCCAGCAGCTTAGTACAGGGGGTCGGCAACGAGCAGTACTTC
TRBV10-3	TRBJ2-3	.	.	CAISFDLKTPDTQYF	TGTGCCATCAGTTTCGACCTAAAGACCCCCGATACGCAGTATTTT
TRBV5-6	TRBJ1-1	.	once	CASSFRQPMNTEAFF	TGTGCCAGCAGCTTCCGACAACCGATGAACACTGAAGCTTTCTTT
TRBV13	TRBJ2-1	TRBD2	.	CASSLEGLAYNEQFF	TGTGCCAGCAGCTTAGAGGGACTAGCCTACAATGAGCAGTTCTTC